The rows below give T cell receptor beta chains drawn from one sample of a study of T cell changes during pregnancy in multiple sclerosis. Libraries were prepared by immunoSEQ multiplex PCR; TCRdb keeps only in-frame clonotypes and omits some of them. Of around 67,000 clones in the sample, 90% are singletons; the top ten hold 8% to 10%. The sample here was peripheral blood, taken after pregnancy. All receptors come from a female donor in good health, enrolled as a control in a pregnancy study. CDR3s include the opening cysteine and the closing phenylalanine or tryptophan. Each record gives: V gene, clone size, D gene, CDR3 length, J gene, CDR3 protein, CDR3 DNA. D genes are given only for firm matches. A clone size is listed for some rows: how often the clone was seen (once, few, many), or a class if it is expanded.

V gene: TRBV30
clone size: .
D gene: TRBD2
CDR3 length: 14
J gene: TRBJ2-3
CDR3 protein: CAWRLAGDTDTQYF
CDR3 DNA: TGTGCCTGGAGACTAGCGGGGGACACAGATACGCAGTATTTT

V gene: TRBV6-1
clone size: .
D gene: TRBD1
CDR3 length: 15
J gene: TRBJ2-7
CDR3 protein: CASSAGTGGSYEQYF
CDR3 DNA: TGTGCCAGCAGCGCCGGGACAGGGGGCTCCTACGAGCAGTACTTC

V gene: TRBV6-5
clone size: .
D gene: TRBD1
CDR3 length: 15
J gene: TRBJ1-5
CDR3 protein: CASSWGQGVGQPQHF
CDR3 DNA: TGTGCCAGCAGTTGGGGACAGGGTGTGGGTCAGCCCCAGCATTTT

V gene: TRBV4-3
clone size: .
D gene: TRBD1
CDR3 length: 15
J gene: TRBJ1-6
CDR3 protein: CASSLGTGVSAPLHF
CDR3 DNA: TGCGCCAGCAGCCTGGGGACAGGGGTCTCGGCACCCCTCCACTTT

V gene: TRBV30
clone size: .
D gene: .
CDR3 length: 13
J gene: TRBJ1-5
CDR3 protein: CAWSGGGNQPQHF
CDR3 DNA: TGTGCTTGGTCCGGGGGTGGCAATCAGCCCCAGCATTTT

V gene: TRBV18
clone size: .
D gene: TRBD1
CDR3 length: 16
J gene: TRBJ2-7
CDR3 protein: CASSLRSGTGSHEQYF
CDR3 DNA: TGTGCCAGCTCACTAAGATCGGGGACAGGGAGCCACGAGCAGTACTTC

V gene: TRBV6-5
clone size: .
D gene: .
CDR3 length: 13
J gene: TRBJ1-1
CDR3 protein: CASSWTENTEAFF
CDR3 DNA: TGTGCCAGCAGTTGGACAGAGAACACTGAAGCTTTCTTT

V gene: TRBV2
clone size: .
D gene: .
CDR3 length: 15
J gene: TRBJ2-5
CDR3 protein: CASSDLGPRMETQYF
CDR3 DNA: TGTGCCAGCAGTGATCTGGGCCCAAGAATGGAGACCCAGTACTTC

V gene: TRBV5-1
clone size: .
D gene: TRBD1
CDR3 length: 16
J gene: TRBJ1-2
CDR3 protein: CASSRDSDRGVAGYTF
CDR3 DNA: TGCGCCAGCAGCCGCGACTCGGACAGGGGGGTTGCTGGCTACACCTTC

V gene: TRBV6-6
clone size: .
D gene: .
CDR3 length: 14
J gene: TRBJ2-7
CDR3 protein: CASSYLGGSYEQYF
CDR3 DNA: TGTGCCAGCAGCTATCTGGGGGGCTCCTACGAGCAGTACTTC

V gene: TRBV12-5
clone size: .
D gene: TRBD1
CDR3 length: 16
J gene: TRBJ2-7
CDR3 protein: CASGLVAGQGSGEQYF
CDR3 DNA: TGTGCTAGTGGTTTGGTTGCGGGACAGGGGAGTGGCGAGCAGTACTTC

V gene: TRBV9
clone size: .
D gene: .
CDR3 length: 12
J gene: TRBJ2-1
CDR3 protein: CASSVGGLEQFF
CDR3 DNA: TGTGCCAGCAGCGTAGGGGGCCTCGAGCAGTTCTTC

V gene: TRBV19
clone size: .
D gene: TRBD1
CDR3 length: 15
J gene: TRBJ2-5
CDR3 protein: CASSRDRGQLETQYF
CDR3 DNA: TGTGCCAGTAGCCGGGACAGGGGGCAATTGGAGACCCAGTACTTC

V gene: TRBV11-2
clone size: .
D gene: TRBD1
CDR3 length: 17
J gene: TRBJ2-5
CDR3 protein: CASSPTGQGGSRETQYF
CDR3 DNA: TGTGCCAGCAGCCCAACCGGACAGGGGGGATCCAGGGAGACCCAGTACTTC

V gene: TRBV6-5
clone size: .
D gene: .
CDR3 length: 13
J gene: TRBJ1-1
CDR3 protein: CASSLSLNTEAFF
CDR3 DNA: TGTGCCAGCAGTTTAAGCTTGAACACTGAAGCTTTCTTT

V gene: TRBV11-3
clone size: .
D gene: .
CDR3 length: 14
J gene: TRBJ1-5
CDR3 protein: CASSLRGTDQPQHF
CDR3 DNA: TGTGCCAGCAGCTTAAGGGGTACGGATCAGCCCCAGCATTTT

V gene: TRBV5-1
clone size: .
D gene: TRBD2
CDR3 length: 17
J gene: TRBJ2-5
CDR3 protein: CASSLGTGTSSQETQYF
CDR3 DNA: TGCGCCAGCAGCTTGGGTACCGGGACTAGCAGCCAAGAGACCCAGTACTTC

V gene: TRBV7-2
clone size: .
D gene: .
CDR3 length: 16
J gene: TRBJ1-1
CDR3 protein: CASSLQRGSGNTEAFF
CDR3 DNA: TGTGCCAGCAGCTTACAAAGGGGGTCGGGGAACACTGAAGCTTTCTTT

V gene: TRBV5-1
clone size: .
D gene: TRBD1
CDR3 length: 11
J gene: TRBJ2-7
CDR3 protein: CASRLGQDEYF
CDR3 DNA: TGCGCCAGCAGACTTGGACAGGATGAGTACTTC

V gene: TRBV4-2
clone size: .
D gene: .
CDR3 length: 15
J gene: TRBJ2-7
CDR3 protein: CASSQGSQGSYEQYF
CDR3 DNA: TGTGCCAGCAGCCAAGGGAGCCAGGGCTCCTACGAGCAGTACTTC

V gene: TRBV5-6
clone size: .
D gene: TRBD1
CDR3 length: 16
J gene: TRBJ2-5
CDR3 protein: CASRAQGARFQETQYF
CDR3 DNA: TGTGCCAGCAGAGCCCAGGGGGCCAGATTCCAAGAGACCCAGTACTTC

V gene: TRBV5-1
clone size: .
D gene: .
CDR3 length: 15
J gene: TRBJ2-1
CDR3 protein: CASAFHLTGYNEQFF
CDR3 DNA: TGCGCCAGCGCCTTCCATTTGACTGGCTACAATGAGCAGTTCTTC

V gene: TRBV14
clone size: .
D gene: .
CDR3 length: 14
J gene: TRBJ1-2
CDR3 protein: CASRGQGRKYGYTF
CDR3 DNA: TGTGCCAGCAGGGGGCAGGGCAGAAAGTATGGCTACACCTTC

V gene: TRBV6-5
clone size: .
D gene: .
CDR3 length: 14
J gene: TRBJ2-1
CDR3 protein: CASSYPSRGIEQFF
CDR3 DNA: TGTGCCAGCAGTTACCCCAGTCGGGGTATCGAGCAGTTCTTC

V gene: TRBV27
clone size: .
D gene: TRBD1
CDR3 length: 13
J gene: TRBJ2-2
CDR3 protein: CASSLKGAGELFF
CDR3 DNA: TGTGCCAGCAGTTTAAAGGGGGCGGGGGAGCTGTTTTTT

V gene: TRBV6-5
clone size: .
D gene: .
CDR3 length: 14
J gene: TRBJ2-1
CDR3 protein: CASSKRDSDNEQFF
CDR3 DNA: TGTGCCAGCAGTAAACGGGACTCTGACAATGAGCAGTTCTTC

V gene: TRBV11-3
clone size: .
D gene: .
CDR3 length: 15
J gene: TRBJ1-6
CDR3 protein: CASSQGGTLNSPLHF
CDR3 DNA: TGTGCCAGCAGTCAGGGAGGGACACTCAATTCACCCCTCCACTTT

V gene: TRBV6-1
clone size: .
D gene: .
CDR3 length: 14
J gene: TRBJ2-4
CDR3 protein: CASTLTVAKNIQYF
CDR3 DNA: TGTGCCAGCACATTGACAGTAGCCAAAAACATTCAGTACTTC

V gene: TRBV27
clone size: .
D gene: .
CDR3 length: 14
J gene: TRBJ2-5
CDR3 protein: CASSLSRPGETQYF
CDR3 DNA: TGTGCCAGCAGTTTATCTAGACCAGGGGAGACCCAGTACTTC

V gene: TRBV7-7
clone size: .
D gene: TRBD1
CDR3 length: 15
J gene: TRBJ2-3
CDR3 protein: CASSLGDRQTDTQYF
CDR3 DNA: TGTGCCAGCAGCTTAGGGGACAGGCAGACAGATACGCAGTATTTT

V gene: TRBV18
clone size: .
D gene: TRBD1
CDR3 length: 14
J gene: TRBJ1-1
CDR3 protein: CASSLQGGNTEAFF
CDR3 DNA: TGTGCCAGCTCACTACAGGGGGGGAACACTGAAGCTTTCTTT

V gene: TRBV10-2
clone size: .
D gene: TRBD1
CDR3 length: 15
J gene: TRBJ2-7
CDR3 protein: CASVSGGSKSYEQYF
CDR3 DNA: TGCGCCAGCGTCTCAGGGGGCTCAAAATCCTACGAGCAGTACTTC

V gene: TRBV20-1
clone size: .
D gene: .
CDR3 length: 10
J gene: TRBJ2-7
CDR3 protein: CSAEGREQYF
CDR3 DNA: TGCAGTGCAGAGGGGAGGGAGCAGTACTTC

V gene: TRBV19
clone size: few
D gene: TRBD1
CDR3 length: 14
J gene: TRBJ1-2
CDR3 protein: CASSTSRQGHGYTF
CDR3 DNA: TGTGCCAGTAGTACGTCTCGACAGGGGCATGGCTACACCTTC

V gene: TRBV5-1
clone size: once
D gene: TRBD2
CDR3 length: 16
J gene: TRBJ2-5
CDR3 protein: CASSLMTSGRPETQYF
CDR3 DNA: TGCGCCAGCAGCTTGATGACTAGCGGGAGGCCGGAGACCCAGTACTTC

V gene: TRBV30
clone size: .
D gene: TRBD1
CDR3 length: 12
J gene: TRBJ1-2
CDR3 protein: CASTGGDYGYTF
CDR3 DNA: TGTGCCTCCACAGGGGGCGACTATGGCTACACCTTC

V gene: TRBV4-2
clone size: .
D gene: TRBD2
CDR3 length: 14
J gene: TRBJ2-1
CDR3 protein: CASRTSGRGNEQFF
CDR3 DNA: TGTGCCAGCCGGACTAGCGGGAGGGGCAATGAGCAGTTCTTC

V gene: TRBV21-1
clone size: .
D gene: .
CDR3 length: 21
J gene: TRBJ2-3
CDR3 protein: CASSMEQGSPPNFDFTDTQYF
CDR3 DNA: TGTGCCAGCAGCATGGAACAGGGCTCCCCCCCGAACTTCGATTTCACAGATACGCAGTATTTT

V gene: TRBV5-8
clone size: .
D gene: .
CDR3 length: 15
J gene: TRBJ1-5
CDR3 protein: CASSLAQGPNQPQHF
CDR3 DNA: TGTGCCAGCAGCTTGGCGCAGGGCCCCAATCAGCCCCAGCATTTT

V gene: TRBV11-2
clone size: .
D gene: TRBD1
CDR3 length: 14
J gene: TRBJ1-1
CDR3 protein: CASTNRGVNTEAFF
CDR3 DNA: TGTGCCAGCACCAACAGGGGTGTGAACACTGAAGCTTTCTTT

V gene: TRBV15
clone size: .
D gene: .
CDR3 length: 12
J gene: TRBJ2-5
CDR3 protein: CATSRDQAAQYF
CDR3 DNA: TGTGCCACCAGCAGAGATCAGGCCGCCCAGTACTTC

V gene: TRBV30
clone size: .
D gene: .
CDR3 length: 15
J gene: TRBJ2-6
CDR3 protein: CAWSRGAGGANVLTF
CDR3 DNA: TGTGCCTGGAGTCGGGGGGCGGGAGGGGCCAACGTCCTGACTTTC

V gene: TRBV7-9
clone size: .
D gene: TRBD1
CDR3 length: 19
J gene: TRBJ2-2
CDR3 protein: CASSKSDTGGPSGAGELFF
CDR3 DNA: TGTGCCAGCAGCAAATCCGATACAGGGGGCCCGTCGGGGGCCGGGGAGCTGTTTTTT

V gene: TRBV7-2
clone size: .
D gene: TRBD1
CDR3 length: 14
J gene: TRBJ2-7
CDR3 protein: CASSRDRSSYEQYF
CDR3 DNA: TGTGCCAGCAGCCGGGACAGATCCTCCTACGAGCAGTACTTC

V gene: TRBV30
clone size: .
D gene: .
CDR3 length: 13
J gene: TRBJ2-7
CDR3 protein: CAWGPGSSYEQYF
CDR3 DNA: TGTGCCTGGGGCCCGGGGAGCTCCTACGAGCAGTACTTC

V gene: TRBV19
clone size: .
D gene: TRBD1
CDR3 length: 16
J gene: TRBJ1-1
CDR3 protein: CASSIVGQGANTEAFF
CDR3 DNA: TGTGCCAGTAGTATCGTCGGACAGGGGGCTAACACTGAAGCTTTCTTT

V gene: TRBV4-3
clone size: few
D gene: .
CDR3 length: 13
J gene: TRBJ1-1
CDR3 protein: CASSQNRNTEAFF
CDR3 DNA: TGCGCCAGCAGCCAAAACAGGAACACTGAAGCTTTCTTT